The 27 T cell receptor beta chains below all came from one sample that was sequenced in a study of cytomegalovirus exposure and HLA in healthy donors. Primers included in the PCR were 60 Vbeta and 13 Jbeta primers. TCRdb's copy holds only in-frame clones and misses some; the assay was immunoSEQ multiplex PCR. There are some 110,000 clones in the sample; 65% to 80% occur only once, and under 7.5% lies in the top ten. The material sequenced was PBMCs. The receptor source for this set is a woman aged 45-59 years in good health and CMV-seropositive.

The chain carries TRBV10-3 and TRBJ1-1, with 7 bases matching TRBD1. CDR3 size: 14 residues. From germline, CDR1 is ENHRY and CDR2 SYGVKD. The junction had 12 bases not matched to a gene; V was cut back by 6 bases and J by 8 bases. DNA for the CDR3: TGTGCCATCAGACTAGACAGGGCCGAATCGGAAGCTTTCTTT. This translates into CAIRLDRAESEAFF.

V gene TRBV6-1 combines with J gene TRBJ2-3; TRBD2 aligns across 9 bases. Germline trimming cut 1 base from V and 5 bases from J; bases unmatched to any gene: 10. The CDR3 contains 17 residues. Germline values: CDR1 MNHNS, CDR2 SASEGT. DNA of the CDR3: TGTGCCAGCAGTGAAGTTGTAGCGGGGGCTCCGCGAGATACGCAGTATTTT. Protein product: CASSEVVAGAPRDTQYF.

V is TRBV19 and J is TRBJ1-5, with D maybe TRBD1 (6 bases). Deletions cut 3 bases from V and 3 bases from J, with 12 bases between. Per the germline V gene, CDR1 is LNHDA and CDR2 is SQIVND (reference sequence). The length of the CDR3 is 15 residues. Written as DNA, the CDR3 is TGTGCCAGTAGTATTAACAGGGACACCAATCAGCCCCAGCATTTT. The encoded protein is CASSINRDTNQPQHF.

The chain recombines TRBV16 with TRBJ2-5, with no clear D. Germline V gives CDR1 KGHSY, CDR2 FQNENV. The V gene lost 2 bases and the J gene lost 0 bases, with 4 bases spanning the gap. This CDR3 is 13 amino acids long. DNA for the CDR3: TGTGCCAGCAGCCAAGAGTACCAAGAGACCCAGTACTTC. Protein product: CASSQEYQETQYF. Filled out from reference TRBV16 and TRBJ2-5, the complete variable domain reads GEEVAQTPKHLVRGEGQKAKLYCAPIKGHSYVFWYQQVLKNEFKFLISFQNENVFDETGMPKERFSAKCLPNSPCSLEIQATKLEDSAVYFCASSQEYQETQYFGPGTRLLVL.

The sample holds a few counts of this clone. CDR3 in amino acids: CASSMYPGSMVETQYF. Written as DNA, the CDR3 is TGTGCCAGTAGTATGTACCCGGGGTCTATGGTCGAGACCCAGTACTTC. The J gene is TRBJ2-5, the V gene TRBV19, with TRBD2 as a possible D gene (5 bases). The CDR3 is 16 residues long. Germline CDR1 reads LNHDA; CDR2 reads SQIVND (reference sequence). Trimming removed 3 bases from V and 5 bases from J, with 19 bases in between.

The chain employs TRBV10-3 and TRBJ1-2, with 8 bases identical to TRBD1. Germline-derived CDR1 and CDR2 are ENHRY and SYGVKD. The J segment lost 5 bases and the V segment lost 3 bases, leaving 8 bases of the junction unmatched. The CDR3 totals 15 residues. The CDR3 reads CAISDIDGTGYGYTF. The CDR3 nucleotides read TGTGCCATCAGTGATATTGACGGGACAGGATATGGCTACACCTTC.

This rearrangement joins TRBV11-1 to TRBJ2-2; D may be TRBD1 (7 bases). The CDR3 spans 16 residues. Germline V gene data show CDR1 as SGHAT and CDR2 as FQDESV (reference sequence). V gave up 2 bases and J gave up 5 bases, with 15 bases separating them. DNA of the CDR3: TGTGCCAGCAGCTTACGGAGGGGGCTTTATACCGGGGAGCTGTTTTTT. It codes for CASSLRRGLYTGELFF. Full variable domain (outside the CDR3, taken from reference TRBV11-1 and TRBJ2-2): EAEVAQSPRYKITEKSQAVAFWCDPISGHATLYWYRQILGQGPELLVQFQDESVVDDSQLPKDRFSAERLKGVDSTLKIQPAELGDSAMYLCASSLRRGLYTGELFFGEGSRLTVL.

The CDR3 loop is CSLKKFGVETQYF. The CDR3, as DNA: TGCAGCCTTAAGAAGTTCGGGGTAGAGACCCAGTACTTC. This chain joins TRBV29-1 and TRBJ2-5, with D perhaps TRBD2 (5 bases). CDR3 length: 13 residues. Per the germline V gene, CDR1 is SQVTM and CDR2 is ANQGSEA. The ends were cut back, 8 bases at V and 4 bases at J, with 17 bases in the middle.

V usage is TRBV5-1 and J usage is TRBJ1-1; D is unresolved. Germline CDR1 and CDR2: SGHRS and YFSETQ. The CDR3 contains 14 residues. Trimming cost V 0 bases and J 4 bases, with 10 bases left between them. The CDR3 spells CASSLDGRGTEAFF. The CDR3 DNA is TGCGCCAGCAGCTTGGATGGCCGGGGCACTGAAGCTTTCTTT.

V gene TRBV19 combines with J gene TRBJ1-3, with D possibly being TRBD1 (5 bases). The germline V and J ends were trimmed by 8 bases and 5 bases, with 16 bases remaining between them. Germline loops: CDR1 LNHDA, CDR2 SQIVND (reference sequence). The CDR3 runs 14 residues. CDR3: CASSLDINRNTIYF. In nucleotides, the CDR3 is TGTGCCAGTTCTTTGGACATCAATCGAAACACCATATATTTT.

CDR3 region: CASRDSTYEQYF. CDR3 DNA: TGTGCCAGCAGGGACAGCACCTACGAGCAGTACTTC. The rearrangement uses TRBV28 and TRBJ2-7; D is perhaps TRBD1 (6 bases). The germline gives CDR1 MDHEN, CDR2 SYDVKM. This CDR3 region has 12 residues. Trimming removed 6 bases at V and 2 bases at J, with 8 bases between.

This clone was counted a few times. V gene TRBV5-4 combines with J gene TRBJ1-3; D is uncertain. The V gene's germline CDR1 is SGHNT and CDR2 YYREEE (reference sequence). CDR3 length: 14 amino acids. V gave up 3 bases and J gave up 2 bases, with 9 bases separating them. The CDR3 protein is CASSSRVAGNTIYF. The CDR3 DNA reads as TGTGCCAGCAGCTCTCGAGTGGCTGGAAACACCATATATTTT.

This chain links TRBV5-4 with TRBJ1-4; D is ambiguous. The CDR3 is 13 amino acids. V lost 0 bases, J lost 8 bases, and 8 bases lay in between. Germline CDR1 SGHNT, CDR2 YYREEE (reference sequence). The CDR3 loop reads CASSLGQAEKLFF. CDR3 in DNA: TGTGCCAGCAGCTTGGGGCAGGCCGAAAAACTGTTTTTT.

This clone has only one observation. The chain has TRBV25-1 and TRBJ1-6; TRBD1 aligns across 10 bases. The length of the CDR3 is 13 residues. CDR1 and CDR2 from the germline V gene are MGHDK and SYGVNS. The ends lost 6 bases at V and 8 bases at J; junction bases unmatched: 1. Written as DNA, the CDR3 is TGTGCCAGCAGGGGACAGGGGTATTCACCCCTCCACTTT. Its translation is CASRGQGYSPLHF.

There are a few counts of this clone. This chain uses TRBV19 with TRBJ1-5; D is uncertain. Germline values: CDR1 LNHDA, CDR2 SQIVND (reference sequence). Trimming took off 3 bases at V and 7 bases at J, with 13 bases between the two ends. This CDR3 is built from 14 residues. The chain's CDR3 is CASSIWRAGQPQHF. As DNA, the CDR3 is TGTGCCAGTAGTATTTGGAGGGCAGGCCAGCCCCAGCATTTT.

The CDR3 loop is CASASGGPYEQYF. In nucleotides, the CDR3 is TGTGCCAGCGCCTCGGGGGGCCCGTACGAGCAGTACTTC. The V and J genes are TRBV27 and TRBJ2-7; TRBD2 might be the D (7 bases). The CDR3 covers 13 residues. V dropped 8 bases and J dropped 4 bases, with 15 bases sitting between them. CDR1 is MNHEY, CDR2 SMNVEV, per germline (reference sequence).

This clone was counted only a few times. The V call is TRBV9, the J call TRBJ1-4, with 7 bases aligning to TRBD1. Germline assignment: CDR1 SGDLS and CDR2 YYNGEE. The V and J ends lost 2 bases and 8 bases, in that order; junction bases with no gene match: 12. The CDR3 runs 16 residues. CDR3 sequence reads: CASSVFVGGGGEKLFF. The CDR3 DNA reads as TGTGCCAGCAGCGTTTTCGTAGGAGGGGGCGGAGAAAAACTGTTTTTT.

J is TRBJ1-2 and V is TRBV19, with 7 nucleotides matching TRBD1. V was pared by 6 bases and J by 5 bases, with 18 bases of the junction left unmatched. From germline, CDR1 is LNHDA and CDR2 SQIVND (reference sequence). The CDR3 spans 17 residues. The CDR3 spells CASRGTATLFGRYGYTF. The CDR3 bases are TGTGCCAGTAGGGGGACAGCTACTCTCTTCGGGCGATATGGCTACACCTTC.

The chain is built from TRBV7-6 and TRBJ1-5, with a weak D call TRBD1 (6 bases). Trimming stripped 5 bases from V and 7 bases from J, with 15 bases between. CDR1 is SGHVS, CDR2 FNYEAQ, per germline. The length of the CDR3 is 14 residues. The CDR3 DNA follows: TGTGCCAGCAGCCAGTGGGCAGGGGCACAGCCCCAGCATTTT. Protein sequence: CASSQWAGAQPQHF. Variable domain in full (rest from reference TRBV7-6 and TRBJ1-5): GAGVSQSPRYKVTKRGQDVALRCDPISGHVSLYWYRQALGQGPEFLTYFNYEAQQDKSGLPNDRFSAERPEGSISTLTIQRTEQRDSAMYRCASSQWAGAQPQHFGDGTRLSIL.

V usage is TRBV5-6 and J usage is TRBJ2-3; 10 bases align to TRBD2. Trimming took 4 bases from V and 0 from J; bases not matched to a gene: 11. This CDR3 region has 18 residues. CDR1 is SGHDT and CDR2 is YYEEEE in the germline V gene. CDR3 sequence reads: CASSTASGGLLSTDTQYF. The CDR3 nucleotides are TGTGCCAGCAGCACGGCTAGCGGGGGACTGCTTAGCACAGATACGCAGTATTTT.

As DNA, the CDR3 is TGCGCCAGCAACAGGGACCCGGCTGAAAAACTGTTTTTT. Translating it yields CASNRDPAEKLFF. V is TRBV5-1 and J is TRBJ1-4, with a possible D match to TRBD1 (6 bases). CDR1 is SGHRS, CDR2 YFSETQ, per germline. V lost 6 bases to trimming and J lost 7 bases, with 13 bases between them. The CDR3 spans 13 residues.

The chain couples TRBV5-1 to TRBJ2-1; 8 positions agree with TRBD2. This CDR3 is built from 16 residues. Germline values: CDR1 SGHRS, CDR2 YFSETQ. V dropped 1 base and J dropped 4; count of bases not matched to a gene: 7. CDR3: CASSLNEAGVYNEQFF. CDR3 bases: TGCGCCAGCAGCTTGAATGAAGCGGGGGTATACAATGAGCAGTTCTTC.

There are a few counts of this clone. The chain combines TRBV25-1 with TRBJ1-2, with a possible D match to TRBD1 (5 bases). The germline V and J ends were trimmed by 3 bases and 4 bases, with 12 bases remaining between them. Germline CDR1 and CDR2: MGHDK and SYGVNS. The CDR3 is 14 amino acids. The CDR3 DNA sequence: TGTGCCAGCAGTGAGGTGGGGCAGTTCTATGGCTACACCTTC. Protein sequence: CASSEVGQFYGYTF.

CDR3 region: CASSLSGSNYGYTF. DNA of the CDR3: TGTGCCAGCAGTTTATCGGGCAGTAACTATGGCTACACCTTC. The genes are TRBV27 and TRBJ1-2; D is unclear. Trimming took off 0 bases at V and 1 base at J, with 6 bases between the two ends. This CDR3 has 14 residues. Germline V gene lookup returns CDR1 MNHEY and CDR2 SMNVEV (reference sequence).

The CDR3 protein is CASSHGDRDTGELFF. CDR3 DNA sequence: TGTGCCAGCAGCCACGGGGACAGGGACACCGGGGAGCTGTTTTTT. The chain recombines TRBV27 with TRBJ2-2; TRBD1 aligns across 9 bases. The CDR3 extends over 15 amino acids. Per the germline V gene, CDR1 is MNHEY and CDR2 is SMNVEV (reference sequence). The J segment lost 3 bases and the V segment lost 6 bases, leaving 5 bases of the junction unmatched.

The rearrangement links TRBV6-5 to TRBJ1-1; a possible D gene is TRBD1 (5 bases). Trimming shortened V by 5 bases and J by 3 bases, and 16 bases separated the two germline ends. Germline V gene lookup returns CDR1 MNHEY and CDR2 SVGAGI. The CDR3 loop spans 15 amino acids. The CDR3 DNA sequence: TGTGCCAGCAGTGCGAATTCGGGGGGTGACACTGAAGCTTTCTTT. Residues: CASSANSGGDTEAFF.

This clone was observed once. The CDR3 region is CASSGGGGVREQYF. CDR3 bases: TGTGCCAGCAGTGGTGGCGGGGGGGTTCGCGAGCAGTACTTC. The chain employs TRBV2 and TRBJ2-7, with TRBD2 matching over 9 bases. CDR3 length: 14 amino acids. Looked up from germline, CDR1 is SNHLY and CDR2 is FYNNEI. V was clipped by 4 bases and J by 6 bases; unmatched bases: 7.